The 17 T cell receptor beta chains below come from one sample, sequenced in a study of CD8+ T cells in alopecia areata. Reverse transcribed after extraction, RNA yielded cDNA as the sequencing template. Measured with immunoSEQ multiplex PCR; TCRdb has only the in-frame clones, and not every one. The sample carries 140,000 or so clones, 51% recorded once. The source was CD4+ T cells sorted from blood, collected at week 0. Receptors originate from a human donor with alopecia areata.

J is TRBJ2-1 and V is TRBV29-1; D uncertain. The germline V and J ends were trimmed by 3 bases and 7 bases, with 10 bases remaining between them. CDR3 length equals 12 residues. Germline V gene lookup returns CDR1 SQVTM and CDR2 ANQGSEA. CDR3 sequence reads: CSVDQGRNEQFF. The CDR3 DNA reads as TGCAGCGTTGACCAAGGCCGGAATGAGCAGTTCTTC.

CDR3 sequence: CSVLRGSGSGEQYF. CDR3 in DNA: TGCAGCGTTCTTAGAGGGAGTGGTTCGGGAGAGCAGTACTTC. This sequence joins TRBV29-1 and TRBJ2-7, with D perhaps TRBD2 (5 bases). V lost 5 bases to trimming and J lost 7 bases, with 21 bases between them. The CDR3 loop spans 14 amino acids. The germline CDR1 and CDR2 sequences are SQVTM and ANQGSEA.

The rearrangement links TRBV27 to TRBJ1-4; 11 bases align to TRBD1. The CDR3 runs to 15 residues. V dropped 3 bases and J dropped 7; count of bases not matched to a gene: 4. Germline assignment: CDR1 MNHEY and CDR2 SMNVEV (reference sequence). The CDR3 region is CASSLRGQGAEKLFF. CDR3 sequence (DNA): TGTGCCAGCAGTTTGCGCGGACAGGGGGCTGAAAAACTGTTTTTT.

This clone was recorded a few times. CDR3 sequence: CASSPSRDRANQPQHF. The CDR3 bases are TGTGCCAGCAGCCCAAGCCGGGACAGGGCTAATCAGCCCCAGCATTTT. V gene TRBV7-8 combines with J gene TRBJ1-5; 9 bases map to TRBD1. Germline-derived CDR1 and CDR2 are SGHVS and FQNEAQ. The V segment lost 5 bases and the J segment 4 bases; nucleotides outside the gene matches: 9. This CDR3 has 16 amino acids.

This clone was detected only a few times. The V call is TRBV5-1, the J call TRBJ1-4, with unresolved D. Deletions cut 4 bases from V and 0 bases from J, with 13 bases between. Germline loops: CDR1 SGHRS, CDR2 YFSETQ. The CDR3 totals 16 residues. The CDR3 region has the DNA TGCGCCAGCAGCCCCGCTGGGAGGGCAACTAATGAAAAACTGTTTTTT. This gives the protein CASSPAGRATNEKLFF.

This clone was seen a few times. This rearrangement joins TRBV29-1 to TRBJ2-5, with 7 bases lining up with TRBD2. J lost 7 bases, V lost 6 bases, and 11 bases had no gene match. The CDR3 is 13 amino acids. Germline V lookup: CDR1 SQVTM, CDR2 ANQGSEA. The CDR3: CSVATGTKGTQYF. DNA of the CDR3: TGCAGCGTCGCTACCGGGACTAAAGGGACCCAGTACTTC.

In this sample, this clone turned up a few times. The rearrangement joins TRBV2 to TRBJ2-3, with TRBD2 matching over 13 bases. V shed 4 bases, J shed 6 bases, and the junction held 4 bases outside the gene matches. The CDR3 length is 15 residues. Germline V gene lookup returns CDR1 SNHLY and CDR2 FYNNEI. The CDR3: CASSGLAGGGDTQYF. The CDR3 nucleotides read TGTGCCAGCAGTGGACTAGCGGGAGGTGGGGATACGCAGTATTTT.

This clone was detected only a few times. The chain joins TRBV2 to TRBJ2-2; maybe TRBD2 (6 bases). V lost 6 bases and J lost 8, with 10 bases in between. CDR1 and CDR2 from the germline V gene are SNHLY and FYNNEI. The CDR3 has 12 residues. In DNA, the CDR3 is TGTGCCAGCAGCCAAGGAGGGGGGGAGCTGTTTTTT. Amino acids: CASSQGGGELFF.

This clone was found a few times. The V and J genes are TRBV2 and TRBJ2-5; TRBD2 might be the D (5 bases). From germline, CDR1 is SNHLY and CDR2 FYNNEI. There are 16 residues in the CDR3. Trimming cost V 0 bases and J 3 bases, with 14 bases left between them. Here the CDR3 reads CASSEAGSFLEETQYF. The DNA of the CDR3 is TGTGCCAGCAGTGAAGCAGGGAGTTTCCTGGAAGAGACCCAGTACTTC.

This clone has a handful of counts. The DNA of the CDR3 is TGTGCCATCAGTGGGAACCAGGGGACCCTAGAGACCCAGTACTTC. It specifies CAISGNQGTLETQYF. The V call is TRBV10-3, the J call TRBJ2-5; the D gene is possibly TRBD1 (6 bases). The CDR3 contains 15 residues. The germline V and J ends were trimmed by 4 bases and 4 bases, with 16 bases remaining between them. The germline V gene has CDR1 ENHRY and CDR2 SYGVKD.

This chain links TRBV29-1 with TRBJ2-2; D ambiguous. Germline V gene sequence: CDR1 SQVTM, CDR2 ANQGSEA. There are 12 residues in the CDR3. The V and J ends lost 4 bases and 4 bases respectively, with 7 bases between them. CDR3 nucleotides: TGCAGCGTTGTAAGATCCACCGGGGAGCTGTTTTTT. This gives the protein CSVVRSTGELFF.

The rearrangement uses TRBV29-1 and TRBJ1-2; possibly TRBD1 for D (5 bases). CDR1 is SQVTM and CDR2 is ANQGSEA in the germline V gene. Trimming removed 4 bases at V and 10 bases at J, with 16 bases between. The CDR3 totals 12 residues. The CDR3 spells CSVGEGLKLYTF. CDR3 coding DNA: TGCAGCGTTGGGGAGGGGTTAAAGCTCTACACCTTC.

The sample holds a few counts of this clone. The rearrangement links TRBV7-8 to TRBJ2-5; 10 nucleotides match TRBD2. Germline loops: CDR1 SGHVS, CDR2 FQNEAQ. CDR3 size: 17 residues. Trimming removed 1 base from V and 3 bases from J; junction bases left unmatched: 8. As DNA, the CDR3 is TGTGCCAGCAGCTTAGTCTCTAGCGGGAGAAGGAAAGAGACCCAGTACTTC. Its protein is CASSLVSSGRRKETQYF.

The V and J genes are TRBV10-2 and TRBJ2-2, with D maybe TRBD2 (6 bases). CDR3 length: 13 amino acids. Germline CDR1 is WSHSY and CDR2 is SAAADI. Trimming removed 10 bases from V and 9 bases from J, with 18 bases in between. The CDR3 DNA reads TGCGCCACCTGGACTACCCTCTACCGGGAGCTGTTTTTT. Its protein is CATWTTLYRELFF.

The chain recombines TRBV7-9 with TRBJ1-4; the match to TRBD1 covers 8 bases. There are 13 residues in the CDR3. Germline V gene data show CDR1 as SEHNR and CDR2 as FQNEAQ (reference sequence). J lost 8 bases, V lost 5 bases, and 4 bases had no gene match. CDR3 loop: CASSRNRGEKLFF. The CDR3 bases are TGTGCCAGCAGCCGGAACAGGGGGGAAAAACTGTTTTTT.

A remark on this clone: It is likely a read error, because the conserved phenylalanine at the end of the CDR3 is missing. The DNA is omitted, as the CDR3 cannot be located on it reliably, and the CDR3 follows TCRdb's listing. The rearrangement uses TRBV2 and TRBJ1-1. The CDR3 is 9 residues long, counting both termini. Germline values: CDR1 SNHLY, CDR2 FYNNEI. Here the CDR3 reads CASRDGDGR.

This clone was counted a few times. The chain recombines TRBV2 with TRBJ1-5, with TRBD1 matching over 7 bases. The V gene's germline CDR1 is SNHLY and CDR2 FYNNEI. The CDR3 length is 15 residues. V gave up 4 bases and J gave up 3 bases; unmatched junction bases: 6. The DNA for the CDR3 is TGTGCCAGCAGTGCAGGGGGGGCCTACAATCAGCCCCAGCATTTT. Its protein product is CASSAGGAYNQPQHF. The full variable domain, with the rest looked up from reference TRBV2 and TRBJ1-5, is EPEVTQTPSHQVTQMGQEVILRCVPISNHLYFYWYRQILGQKVEFLVSFYNNEISEKSEIFDDQFSVERPDGSNFTLKIRSTKLEDSAMYFCASSAGGAYNQPQHFGDGTRLSIL.